The clone carrying this T cell receptor beta chain has a handful of counts. Its matching antigen is unknown. This may arise from a read error, as a much more abundant clone is one base away. This record comes from a study of breast tumors, draining lymph nodes, adjacent tissues. Regarding the study as a whole: Most tumor T cells seemingly derive from lymph node, then expand in tumor.

Per the germline V gene, CDR1 is MRHNA and CDR2 is SNTAGT. The CDR3 extends over 14 amino acids. Unmatched junction bases numbered 9, after V lost 5 bases and J lost 6 bases. MiXCR, applied by TCRdb to the multiplex PCR reads, yields one record per CDR3 protein. The sample includes under 70,000 distinct CDR3 sequences, around two fifths of them seen just once. The sample was breast tumor tissue. The chain joins TRBV6-4 to TRBJ1-2; TRBD1 agrees at 7 bases. The receptor was isolated from a female donor with breast cancer. Some clones in this sample may be carry-over from other donors' samples. The CDR3 reads CASSHTRQGDGYTF. For the CDR3, the DNA is TGTGCCAGCAGTCACACCCGGCAGGGGGATGGCTACACCTTC.